These T cell receptor beta chains were read from a single sample in a study of beta chain features in type 1 diabetes. Data came from immunoSEQ multiplex PCR; TCRdb stores just in-frame clones and leaves some out. Seen here are 130,000 or so clones, approximately 9.8% observed once, and the top ten hold 0.65%. The sequenced sample was central memory CD4+ T cells from blood. The receptors here all came from a woman in her 40s in good health. CDR3s include the opening cysteine and the closing phenylalanine or tryptophan. The D gene is left open where the match is weak. Part of the rows lack a size; the others show once, few, many or a class for expanded clones.

V,D,J,size,DNA,CDR3
TRBV19,-,TRBJ1-1,few,TGTGCCAGTAGCCCTACCCGTACAGGGCTCATGAACACTGAAGCTTTCTTT,CASSPTRTGLMNTEAFF
TRBV6-6,TRBD2,TRBJ2-5,few,TGTGCCAGCAGTTATACTAGCGGGGGGGGGACCCAGTACTTC,CASSYTSGGGTQYF
TRBV11-2,-,TRBJ2-7,few,TGTGCCAGCAGCTTATCACCTGGGGGCCGGGACGAGCAGTACTTC,CASSLSPGGRDEQYF
TRBV2,TRBD1,TRBJ2-5,-,TGTGCCAGCGGATTCGACAGGGATGGGACCCAGTACTTC,CASGFDRDGTQYF
TRBV6-5,-,TRBJ2-7,-,TGTGCCAGCAGTTACGGCGGCCTCGGCTACGAGCAGTACTTC,CASSYGGLGYEQYF
TRBV5-1,-,TRBJ2-2,few,TGCGCCAGCAGCTTCACAGGACCCAACACCGGGGAGCTGTTTTTT,CASSFTGPNTGELFF
TRBV9,-,TRBJ1-1,few,TGTGCCAGCAGCCAAGGGCAGGGCACTGAAGCTTTCTTT,CASSQGQGTEAFF
TRBV7-2,-,TRBJ1-5,-,TGTGCCAGCAGCTTATATTCGGATCAGCCCCAGCATTTT,CASSLYSDQPQHF
TRBV27,TRBD1,TRBJ2-1,once,TGTGCCAGCAGTTTGAGGGGACAGACTCACAATGAGCAGTTCTTC,CASSLRGQTHNEQFF
TRBV6-5,-,TRBJ2-5,many,TGTGCCAGCAAACCACGAACGAGCCAAGAGACCCAGTACTTC,CASKPRTSQETQYF
TRBV4-1,-,TRBJ1-1,few,TGCGCCAGCAGCCTGGGGCAGGTGTTGAACACTGAAGCTTTCTTT,CASSLGQVLNTEAFF
TRBV2,TRBD1,TRBJ2-7,-,TGTGCCAGCAGCGGACCGGGACAGTACGAGCAGTACTTC,CASSGPGQYEQYF
TRBV7-2,TRBD2,TRBJ2-5,-,TGTGCCAGCAGTACCGGACTAGCGGGGGGTCGAGAGACCCAGTACTTC,CASSTGLAGGRETQYF
TRBV14,TRBD1,TRBJ2-2,few,TGTGCCAGCAGCCAAGCGGGGACAGCAAACACCGGGGAGCTGTTTTTT,CASSQAGTANTGELFF
TRBV28,-,TRBJ1-4,-,TGTGCCAGCAGATATTCAGGCACAACTAATGAAAAACTGTTTTTT,CASRYSGTTNEKLFF
TRBV11-2,-,TRBJ1-2,few,TGTGCCAGCAGCCAGGGACATTATGGCTACACCTTC,CASSQGHYGYTF
TRBV11-2,TRBD2,TRBJ2-3,few,TGTGCCAGCAGCCCCGGCCCAGCGGGGGGACCAGATACGCAGTATTTT,CASSPGPAGGPDTQYF
TRBV5-4,-,TRBJ1-5,-,TGTGCCAGCAGCCCCGGATCAGGGGCCAATCAGCCCCAGCATTTT,CASSPGSGANQPQHF
TRBV14,-,TRBJ2-3,-,TGTGCCAGCAGGCGCAGATTAGAGGCTACCGATACGCAGTATTTT,CASRRRLEATDTQYF
TRBV29-1,-,TRBJ1-3,few,TGCAGCGCCATACAGGGCTCTGGAAACACCATATATTTT,CSAIQGSGNTIYF
TRBV2,TRBD2,TRBJ2-3,-,TGTGCCAGCAGTGGACTAGCGGGGGGCACAGATACGCAGTATTTT,CASSGLAGGTDTQYF
TRBV9,-,TRBJ2-3,-,TGTGCCAGCAGCGTACAAATAGCCAGTCGCACAGATACGCAGTATTTT,CASSVQIASRTDTQYF
TRBV5-1,TRBD1,TRBJ1-4,-,TGCGCCAGCAGCTTGGAGGACAGGGGAGAACTGTTTTTT,CASSLEDRGELFF
TRBV5-4,-,TRBJ2-1,-,TGTGCCAGCAGCTTGGGACAGGTTAGTGAGCAGTTCTTC,CASSLGQVSEQFF
TRBV5-1,-,TRBJ2-5,-,TGCGCCAGCAGCTTTGCAGGGACTTTTAAAAAAGAGACCCAGTACTTC,CASSFAGTFKKETQYF
TRBV11-2,TRBD2,TRBJ2-1,-,TGTGCCAGCAGCTTAATCACTAGCGGCATCTACAATGAGCAGTTCTTC,CASSLITSGIYNEQFF
TRBV29-1,TRBD1,TRBJ1-3,few,TGCAGCGTTGGGACAGGGGCTGGAAACACCATATATTTT,CSVGTGAGNTIYF
TRBV9,-,TRBJ2-7,-,TGTGCCAGCAGCCAAGTCGACGGGTTCCCAGTTTTC,CASSQVDGFPVF
TRBV4-1,-,TRBJ2-7,few,TGCGCCAGTGCGCGCGGGGCCCTCTCCTACGAGCAGTACTTC,CASARGALSYEQYF
TRBV6-1,TRBD1,TRBJ1-5,few,TGTGCCAGCAGGGCACAGGGGGGTCAGCCCCAGCATTTT,CASRAQGGQPQHF
TRBV6-6,TRBD1,TRBJ2-7,-,TGTGCCGTAACCTCGGGACAGGGGAGGGACGAGCAGTACTTC,CAVTSGQGRDEQYF
TRBV14,TRBD1,TRBJ1-1,few,TGTGCCAGCAGCCCCTGGACAGGAAAGAACACTGAAGCTTTCTTT,CASSPWTGKNTEAFF
TRBV14,-,TRBJ1-4,few,TGTGCCAGCAGAAGAATAGAGGGCAATAATGAAAAACTGTTTTTT,CASRRIEGNNEKLFF
TRBV27,-,TRBJ1-5,-,TGTGCCAGCAGTCCGTTGTCGGTAGCGGACAATCAGCCCCAGCATTTT,CASSPLSVADNQPQHF
TRBV2,TRBD1,TRBJ2-7,few,TGTGCCAGCAGTGGGAGGGACAGGTTCTCGTACGAGCAGTACTTC,CASSGRDRFSYEQYF
TRBV29-1,TRBD1,TRBJ2-3,-,TGCAGCGTTGTAGGGGGCCTTAGCACAGATACGCAGTATTTT,CSVVGGLSTDTQYF
TRBV2,-,TRBJ2-1,-,TGTGCCAGCAGTGTGGGAGGGGGGTCCTACAATGAGCAGTTCTTC,CASSVGGGSYNEQFF
TRBV6-6,TRBD2,TRBJ2-1,-,TGTGCCAGCTCACGGGGGGGCCTGGGAAATGAGCAGTTCTTC,CASSRGGLGNEQFF
TRBV27,-,TRBJ1-3,-,TGTGCCAGCAGTAGTACAGGGTCAGGTGGAAACACCATATATTTT,CASSSTGSGGNTIYF
TRBV7-9,-,TRBJ2-5,-,TGTGCCAGCAGCACCTGGGGCCCAGGAGAGCAGTACTTC,CASSTWGPGEQYF
TRBV7-2,-,TRBJ2-3,few,TGTGCCAGCAGCCCTACCACAGATACGCAGTATTTT,CASSPTTDTQYF
TRBV18,TRBD1,TRBJ1-5,few,TGTGCCAGCCGACAGGGGGCGGTGGATCAGCCCCAGCATTTT,CASRQGAVDQPQHF
TRBV29-1,TRBD1,TRBJ2-3,few,TGCAGCGTCCGAGGGGGCGCCGCAGATACGCAGTATTTT,CSVRGGAADTQYF
TRBV29-1,TRBD2,TRBJ2-3,many,TGCAGCGCCCGACCCCGACTAGCGGGGGGAGATACGCAGTATTTT,CSARPRLAGGDTQYF
TRBV6-5,-,TRBJ1-1,-,TGTGCCAGCAGTGGGGACAAAATGAACACTGAAGCTTTCTTT,CASSGDKMNTEAFF
TRBV7-2,-,TRBJ2-3,few,TGTGCCAGCAGCGTTATGGGAGGAACAGATACGCAGTATTTT,CASSVMGGTDTQYF
TRBV10-3,-,TRBJ1-5,-,TGTGCCATCAACGAGGCGGCGACGGGTCAGCCCCAGCATTTT,CAINEAATGQPQHF
TRBV10-3,-,TRBJ1-3,-,TGTGCCATCGTTAACTCTGGAAACACCATATATTTT,CAIVNSGNTIYF
TRBV6-6,-,TRBJ1-1,many,TGTGCCAGCACCGCGGACAGCCTGAACACTGAAGCTTTCTTT,CASTADSLNTEAFF
TRBV7-2,TRBD2,TRBJ2-1,few,TGTGCCAGCAGCATGACTAGCGGGGGGGCTGCCTACAATGAGCAGTTCTTC,CASSMTSGGAAYNEQFF
TRBV5-6,TRBD2,TRBJ2-7,many,TGTGCCAGCAGAGTTACCCTAGCGGGGGCCAAGCAGTACTTC,CASRVTLAGAKQYF
TRBV25-1,TRBD2,TRBJ2-3,few,TGTGCCAGCGGACGATTTAGCGGGGGCGCAGATACGCAGTATTTT,CASGRFSGGADTQYF
TRBV27,-,TRBJ1-2,-,TGTGCCAGCAGTGTAACCTACCCAGGCGGCTACACCTTC,CASSVTYPGGYTF